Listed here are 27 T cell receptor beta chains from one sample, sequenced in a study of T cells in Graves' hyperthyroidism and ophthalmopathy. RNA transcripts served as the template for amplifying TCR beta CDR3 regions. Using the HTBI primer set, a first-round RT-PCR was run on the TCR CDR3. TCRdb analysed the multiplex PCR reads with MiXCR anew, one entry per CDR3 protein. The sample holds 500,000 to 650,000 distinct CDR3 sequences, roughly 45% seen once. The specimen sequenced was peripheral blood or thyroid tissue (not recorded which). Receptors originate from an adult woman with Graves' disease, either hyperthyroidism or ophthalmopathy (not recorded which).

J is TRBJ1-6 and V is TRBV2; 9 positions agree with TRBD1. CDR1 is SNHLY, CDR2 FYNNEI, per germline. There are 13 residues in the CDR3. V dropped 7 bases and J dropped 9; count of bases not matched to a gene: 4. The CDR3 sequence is CASTGDRVSPLHF. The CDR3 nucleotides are TGTGCCAGCACCGGGGACAGGGTTTCACCCCTCCACTTT.

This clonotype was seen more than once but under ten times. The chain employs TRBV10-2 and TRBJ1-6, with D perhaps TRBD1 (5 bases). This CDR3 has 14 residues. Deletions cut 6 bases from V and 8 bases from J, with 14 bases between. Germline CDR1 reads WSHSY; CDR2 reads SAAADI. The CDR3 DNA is TGCGCCAGCAGAGACGGGACCCGCTATTCACCCCTCCACTTT. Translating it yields CASRDGTRYSPLHF.

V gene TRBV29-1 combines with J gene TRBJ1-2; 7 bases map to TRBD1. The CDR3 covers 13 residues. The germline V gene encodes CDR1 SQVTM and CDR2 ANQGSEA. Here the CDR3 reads CSASPGTAQGYTF. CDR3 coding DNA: TGCAGTGCGTCGCCCGGGACAGCGCAAGGCTACACCTTC.

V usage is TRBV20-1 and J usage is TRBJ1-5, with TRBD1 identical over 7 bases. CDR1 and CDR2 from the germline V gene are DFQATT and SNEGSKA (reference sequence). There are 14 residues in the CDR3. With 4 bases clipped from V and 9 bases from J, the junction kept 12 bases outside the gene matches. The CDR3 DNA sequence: TGCAGTGCTACTCAGGGACAGCTGGGATCGCCCCAGCATTTT. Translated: CSATQGQLGSPQHF.

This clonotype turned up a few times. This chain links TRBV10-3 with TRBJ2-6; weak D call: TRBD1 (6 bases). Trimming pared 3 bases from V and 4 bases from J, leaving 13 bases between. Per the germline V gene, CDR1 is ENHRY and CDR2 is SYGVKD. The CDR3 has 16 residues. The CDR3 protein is CAISDVVGAGANVLTF. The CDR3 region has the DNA TGTGCCATCAGTGACGTGGTGGGGGCGGGGGCCAACGTCCTGACTTTC.

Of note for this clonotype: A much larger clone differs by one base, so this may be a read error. The CDR3 sequence: CASSQAGVWAGYTF. The DNA for the CDR3 is TGCGCCAGCAGCCAAGCAGGGGTTTGGGCTGGCTACACCTTC. This chain connects TRBV7-6 to TRBJ1-2, with D perhaps matching TRBD1 (6 bases). This CDR3 region has 14 residues. Germline CDR1 and CDR2: SGHVS and FNYEAQ. The full variable domain, completed using reference TRBV7-6 and TRBJ1-2, is GAGVSQSPRYKVTKRGQDVALRCDPISGHVSLYWYRQALGQGPEFLTYFNYEAQQDKSGLPNDRFSAERPEGSISTLTIQRTEQRDSAMYRCASSQAGVWAGYTFGSGTRLTVV.

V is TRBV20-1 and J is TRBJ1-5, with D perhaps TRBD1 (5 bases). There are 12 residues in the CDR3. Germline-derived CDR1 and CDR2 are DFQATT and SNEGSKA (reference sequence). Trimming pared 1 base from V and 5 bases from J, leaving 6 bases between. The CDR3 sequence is CSARVGDQPQHF. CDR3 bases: TGCAGTGCTAGAGTAGGGGATCAGCCCCAGCATTTT.

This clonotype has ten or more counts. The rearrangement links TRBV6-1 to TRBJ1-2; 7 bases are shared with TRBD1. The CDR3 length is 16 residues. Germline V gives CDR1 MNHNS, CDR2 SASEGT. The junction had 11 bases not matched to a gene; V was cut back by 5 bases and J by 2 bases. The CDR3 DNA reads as TGTGCCAGCAGTCCAAGCGGACAGGAAGGCAACTATGGCTACACCTTC. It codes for CASSPSGQEGNYGYTF.

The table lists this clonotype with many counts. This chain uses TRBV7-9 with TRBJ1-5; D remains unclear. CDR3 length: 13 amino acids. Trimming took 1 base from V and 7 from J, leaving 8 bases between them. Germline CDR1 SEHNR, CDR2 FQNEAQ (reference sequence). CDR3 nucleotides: TGTGCCAGCAGCTTAGGGTTAGGACAGCCCCAGCATTTT. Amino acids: CASSLGLGQPQHF.

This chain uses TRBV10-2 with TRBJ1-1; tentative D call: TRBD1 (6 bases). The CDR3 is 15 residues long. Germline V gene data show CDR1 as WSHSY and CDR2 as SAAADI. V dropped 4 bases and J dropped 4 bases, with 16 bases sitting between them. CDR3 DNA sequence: TGCGCCAGCAGTGCCTCGACAGGAGGGACCACTGAAGCTTTCTTT. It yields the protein CASSASTGGTTEAFF.

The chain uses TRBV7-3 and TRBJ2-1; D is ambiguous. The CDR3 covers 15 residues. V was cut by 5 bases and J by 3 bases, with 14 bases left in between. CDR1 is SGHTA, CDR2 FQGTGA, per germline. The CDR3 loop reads CASSLPGLGYNEQFF. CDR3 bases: TGTGCCAGCAGCCTCCCCGGGCTGGGCTACAATGAGCAGTTCTTC. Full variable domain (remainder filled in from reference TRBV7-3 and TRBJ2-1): GAGVSQTPSNKVTEKGKYVELRCDPISGHTALYWYRQSLGQGPEFLIYFQGTGAADDSGLPNDRFFAVRPEGSVSTLKIQRTERGDSAVYLCASSLPGLGYNEQFFGPGTRLTVL.

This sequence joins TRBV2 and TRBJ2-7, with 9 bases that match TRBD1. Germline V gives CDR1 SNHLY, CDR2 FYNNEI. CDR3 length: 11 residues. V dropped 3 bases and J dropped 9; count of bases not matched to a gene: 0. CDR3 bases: TGTGCCAGCAGTGAGGACAGGGGGCAGTACTTC. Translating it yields CASSEDRGQYF.

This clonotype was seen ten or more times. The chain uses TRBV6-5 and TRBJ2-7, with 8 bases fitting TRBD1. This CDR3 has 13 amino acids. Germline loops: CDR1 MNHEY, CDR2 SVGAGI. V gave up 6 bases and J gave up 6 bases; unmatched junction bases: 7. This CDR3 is CASRRTGLSEQYF. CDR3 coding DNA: TGTGCCAGCAGGAGGACAGGGTTGAGCGAGCAGTACTTC.

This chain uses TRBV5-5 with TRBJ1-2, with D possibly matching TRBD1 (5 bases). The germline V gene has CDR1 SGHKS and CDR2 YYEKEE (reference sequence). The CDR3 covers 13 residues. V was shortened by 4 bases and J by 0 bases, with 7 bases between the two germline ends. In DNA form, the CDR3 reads TGTGCCAGCAGCCAACAGGCTAACTATGGCTACACCTTC. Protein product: CASSQQANYGYTF.

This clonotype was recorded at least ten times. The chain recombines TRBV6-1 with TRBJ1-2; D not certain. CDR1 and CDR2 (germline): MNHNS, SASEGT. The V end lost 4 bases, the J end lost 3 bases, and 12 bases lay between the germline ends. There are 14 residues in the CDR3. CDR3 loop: CASSGITEYYGYTF. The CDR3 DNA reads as TGTGCCAGCAGTGGAATTACAGAGTACTATGGCTACACCTTC.

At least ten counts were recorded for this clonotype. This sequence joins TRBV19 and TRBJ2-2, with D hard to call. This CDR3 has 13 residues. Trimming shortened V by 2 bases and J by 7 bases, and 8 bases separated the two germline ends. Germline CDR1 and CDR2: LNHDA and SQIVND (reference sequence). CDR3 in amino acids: CASSIQRNGELFF. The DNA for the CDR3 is TGTGCCAGTAGTATACAACGGAACGGGGAGCTGTTTTTT.

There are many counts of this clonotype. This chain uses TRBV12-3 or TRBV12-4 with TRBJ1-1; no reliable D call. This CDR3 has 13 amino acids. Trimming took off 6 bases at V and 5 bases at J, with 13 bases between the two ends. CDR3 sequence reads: CASSPFEGTEAFF. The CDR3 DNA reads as TGTGCCAGCAGCCCGTTTGAAGGTACTGAAGCTTTCTTT.

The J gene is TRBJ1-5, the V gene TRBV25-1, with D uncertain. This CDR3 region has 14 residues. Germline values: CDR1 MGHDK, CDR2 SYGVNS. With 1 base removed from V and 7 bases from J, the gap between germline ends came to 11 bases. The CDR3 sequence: CASSEWNSQQPQHF. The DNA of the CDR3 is TGTGCCAGCAGTGAATGGAACAGTCAACAGCCCCAGCATTTT.

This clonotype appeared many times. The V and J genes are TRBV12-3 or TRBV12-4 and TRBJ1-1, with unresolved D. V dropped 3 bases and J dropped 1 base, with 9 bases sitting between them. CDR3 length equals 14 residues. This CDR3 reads CASSFRTGNTEAFF. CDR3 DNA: TGTGCCAGCAGTTTTAGGACGGGGAACACTGAAGCTTTCTTT.

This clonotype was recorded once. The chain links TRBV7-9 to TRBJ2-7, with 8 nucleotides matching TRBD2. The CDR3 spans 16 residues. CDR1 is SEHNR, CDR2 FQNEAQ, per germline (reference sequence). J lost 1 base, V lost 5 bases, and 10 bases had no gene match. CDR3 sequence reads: CASSQPPLAGSYEQYF. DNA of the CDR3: TGTGCCAGCAGCCAACCCCCCCTAGCGGGTTCCTACGAGCAGTACTTC.

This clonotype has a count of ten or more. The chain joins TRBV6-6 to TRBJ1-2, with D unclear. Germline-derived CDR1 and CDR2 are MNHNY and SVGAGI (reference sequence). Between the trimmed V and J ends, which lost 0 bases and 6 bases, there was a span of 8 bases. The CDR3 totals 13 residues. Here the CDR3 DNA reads TGTGCCAGCAGTTACTCGAGGTCGGATGGCTACACCTTC. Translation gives CASSYSRSDGYTF.

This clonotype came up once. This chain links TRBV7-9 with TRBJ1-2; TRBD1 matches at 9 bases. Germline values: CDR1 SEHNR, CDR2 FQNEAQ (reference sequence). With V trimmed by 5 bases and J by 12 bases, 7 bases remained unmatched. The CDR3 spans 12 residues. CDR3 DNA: TGTGCCAGCAGCACCACAGGGGGCGGTGACACCTTC. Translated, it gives CASSTTGGGDTF.

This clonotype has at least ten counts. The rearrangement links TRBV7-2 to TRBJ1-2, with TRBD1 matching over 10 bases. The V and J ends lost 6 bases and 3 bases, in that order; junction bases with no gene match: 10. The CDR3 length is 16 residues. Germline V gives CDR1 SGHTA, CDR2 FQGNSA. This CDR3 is CASRPSTGGDHYGYTF. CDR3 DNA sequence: TGTGCCAGCAGGCCTTCGACAGGGGGCGACCACTATGGCTACACCTTC.

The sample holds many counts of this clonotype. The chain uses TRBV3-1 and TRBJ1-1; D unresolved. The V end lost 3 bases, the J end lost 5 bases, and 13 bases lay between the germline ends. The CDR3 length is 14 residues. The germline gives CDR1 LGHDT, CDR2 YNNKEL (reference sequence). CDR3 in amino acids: CASSHGLMRTEAFF. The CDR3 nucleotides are TGTGCCAGCAGCCACGGACTCATGAGAACTGAAGCTTTCTTT. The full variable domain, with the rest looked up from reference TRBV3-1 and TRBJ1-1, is DTAVSQTPKYLVTQMGNDKSIKCEQNLGHDTMYWYKQDSKKFLKIMFSYNNKELIINETVPNRFSPKSPDKAHLNLHINSLELGDSAVYFCASSHGLMRTEAFFGQGTRLTVV.

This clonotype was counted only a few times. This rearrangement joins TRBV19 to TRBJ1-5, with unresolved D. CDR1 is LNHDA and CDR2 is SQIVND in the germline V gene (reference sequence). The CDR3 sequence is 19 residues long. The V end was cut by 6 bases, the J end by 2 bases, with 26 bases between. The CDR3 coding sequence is TGTGCCAGTAGAGTGGCAGCGGGTAACACCGGGATCCGCAATCAGCCCCAGCATTTT. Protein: CASRVAAGNTGIRNQPQHF.

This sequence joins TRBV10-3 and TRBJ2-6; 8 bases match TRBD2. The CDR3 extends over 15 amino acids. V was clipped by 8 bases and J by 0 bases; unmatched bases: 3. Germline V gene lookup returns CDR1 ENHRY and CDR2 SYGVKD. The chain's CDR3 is CAIAGGTSGANVLTF. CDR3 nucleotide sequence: TGTGCCATCGCGGGGGGTACCTCTGGGGCCAACGTCCTGACTTTC.

The CDR3 sequence is CAWTRDTEAFF. The CDR3 DNA follows: TGTGCCTGGACCAGGGACACTGAAGCTTTCTTT. The rearrangement joins TRBV30 to TRBJ1-1; perhaps TRBD1 as D (5 bases). V was cut by 4 bases and J by 3 bases, with 6 bases left in between. The CDR3 totals 11 residues. CDR1 GTSNPN and CDR2 SVGIG come from the germline V gene (reference sequence).